This T cell receptor beta chain was identified during a study of beta chain features in type 1 diabetes. Whole-study context: When patients were set against healthy donors, age, gender and cell yields were similar. General study results and limits: In all four CD4+ subsets, TCRB CDR3 length was significantly, moderately reduced in type 1 diabetes. Patients with type 1 diabetes showed fewer VDJ junction insertions and more deletions.

This clone was found a few times. Antigen unknown. Germline CDR1 and CDR2: SQVTM and ANQGSEA. With V trimmed by 5 bases and J by 3 bases, 12 bases remained unmatched. There are 15 residues in the CDR3. Expressed TCRB transcripts were sequenced because the isolated RNA had all been reverse transcribed beforehand. Repertoires were generated with immunoSEQ multiplex PCR, while TCRdb's copy carries only in-frame clones and drops some. The table includes 680,000 or so clones, around 15% detected once. V and J are TRBV29-1 and TRBJ2-7; 8 nucleotides match TRBD1. This TCR was sampled from a man between 18 and 29 years old with type 1 diabetes. Sequenced: naive CD4+ T cells from blood. The CDR3 DNA is TGCAGCGTTCGTGAGACCGGGACAGGCTACTACGAGCAGTACTTC. Encoded protein: CSVRETGTGYYEQYF.